A selection of T cell receptor beta chains follows, all from one sample in a study of T-cell memory formation after mild COVID-19. TCRdb re-derived calls from the 5' RACE reads in MiXCR, one entry per CDR3 protein. The profile covers around 390,000 distinct CDR3 sequences, with approximately 15% appearing a single time and about a fifth taken by the ten largest. The sequenced material came from PBMCs or a T cell subset sorted from them (not recorded which). These TCRs come from a man aged 18-30 years who had mild COVID-19 (a few samples of this study predate the infection). Cell type and time point are not known. CDR3s include the opening cysteine and the closing phenylalanine or tryptophan. The D gene is left open where the match is weak. The size entry is marked missing in some rows and otherwise reads once, few, many or a size class.

V gene: TRBV6-2/TRBV6-3; D gene: -; J gene: TRBJ2-7; clone size: -; CDR3 DNA: TGTGCCAGCAGTTATAGGCTCTCGAGCCTGAACTACGAGCAGTACTTC; CDR3 protein: CASSYRLSSLNYEQYF
V gene: TRBV7-2; D gene: -; J gene: TRBJ1-3; clone size: -; CDR3 DNA: TGTGCCAGCAGCTTAGGGGCAAATGGAAACACCATATATTTT; CDR3 protein: CASSLGANGNTIYF
V gene: TRBV29-1; D gene: -; J gene: TRBJ2-7; clone size: -; CDR3 DNA: TGCAGCGTTGCGAAGGGCTACGAGCAGTACTTC; CDR3 protein: CSVAKGYEQYF
V gene: TRBV2; D gene: -; J gene: TRBJ1-6; clone size: few; CDR3 DNA: TGTGCCAGCGAAGACGATTCACCCCTCCACTTT; CDR3 protein: CASEDDSPLHF
V gene: TRBV6-5; D gene: -; J gene: TRBJ1-5; clone size: few; CDR3 DNA: TGTGCCAGCAGTCGGGGACACAAGCATCAGCCCCAGCATTTT; CDR3 protein: CASSRGHKHQPQHF
V gene: TRBV7-9; D gene: TRBD1; J gene: TRBJ2-7; clone size: -; CDR3 DNA: TGTGCCAGCAGCTTGTCCGTCGGACAGGTCTCCTACGAGCAGTACTTC; CDR3 protein: CASSLSVGQVSYEQYF
V gene: TRBV7-3; D gene: TRBD1; J gene: TRBJ2-1; clone size: few; CDR3 DNA: TGTGCCAGCAGCTTAGGGACAGGGGTTTGGAATGAGCAGTTCTTC; CDR3 protein: CASSLGTGVWNEQFF
V gene: TRBV5-1; D gene: TRBD1; J gene: TRBJ1-1; clone size: few; CDR3 DNA: TGCGCCAGCAGCCGGGGCGGGACAGGGAACACTGAAGCTTTCTTT; CDR3 protein: CASSRGGTGNTEAFF
V gene: TRBV6-5; D gene: -; J gene: TRBJ1-5; clone size: -; CDR3 DNA: TGTGCCAGCAGCCCCACGAGGACCTCAGCAGGCCAGCCCCAGCATTTT; CDR3 protein: CASSPTRTSAGQPQHF
V gene: TRBV6-2/TRBV6-3; D gene: -; J gene: TRBJ1-1; clone size: once; CDR3 DNA: TGTGCCAGCAGCGACAGGGAAGCTTTCTTT; CDR3 protein: CASSDREAFF
V gene: TRBV30; D gene: -; J gene: TRBJ2-2; clone size: -; CDR3 DNA: TGTGCCTGCACCCAGGGGAGCCTCACCGGGGAGCTGTTTTTT; CDR3 protein: CACTQGSLTGELFF
V gene: TRBV20-1; D gene: TRBD1; J gene: TRBJ2-3; clone size: -; CDR3 DNA: TGCAGTGCGACAGGGGGCACAGATACGCAGTATTTT; CDR3 protein: CSATGGTDTQYF
V gene: TRBV28; D gene: TRBD2; J gene: TRBJ2-1; clone size: few; CDR3 DNA: TGTGCCAGCAGTCCGGAAGCGGGGAGCTCCTACAATGAGCAGTTCTTC; CDR3 protein: CASSPEAGSSYNEQFF
V gene: TRBV7-6; D gene: TRBD2; J gene: TRBJ2-1; clone size: -; CDR3 DNA: TGTGCCAGCAGCTGGCGGGGGGGCACCTACAATGAGCAGTTCTTC; CDR3 protein: CASSWRGGTYNEQFF
V gene: TRBV5-1; D gene: TRBD1; J gene: TRBJ1-1; clone size: many; CDR3 DNA: TGCGCCAGCAGCTTGGCGGGACAGGGGCACACTGAAGCTTTCTTT; CDR3 protein: CASSLAGQGHTEAFF
V gene: TRBV5-1; D gene: -; J gene: TRBJ2-5; clone size: few; CDR3 DNA: TGCGCCAGCAGCGCCGGGACTCCGGCGGAGGAGACCCAGTACTTC; CDR3 protein: CASSAGTPAEETQYF
V gene: TRBV3-1; D gene: -; J gene: TRBJ2-1; clone size: few; CDR3 DNA: TGTGCCAGCAGCCAAGATGACGGCAATGAGCAGTTCTTC; CDR3 protein: CASSQDDGNEQFF
V gene: TRBV7-6; D gene: -; J gene: TRBJ2-2; clone size: few; CDR3 DNA: TGTGCCAGCAGCTTAGAAGTCGAGATCACCGGGGAGCTGTTTTTT; CDR3 protein: CASSLEVEITGELFF
V gene: TRBV29-1; D gene: -; J gene: TRBJ2-1; clone size: few; CDR3 DNA: TGCAGCGTTGCGGCGCCGCTTCGATACAATGAGCAGTTCTTC; CDR3 protein: CSVAAPLRYNEQFF
V gene: TRBV7-9; D gene: -; J gene: TRBJ2-7; clone size: few; CDR3 DNA: TGTGCCAGCAGCCCCCTCAGGGGACACTACGAGCAGTACTTC; CDR3 protein: CASSPLRGHYEQYF
V gene: TRBV12-3/TRBV12-4; D gene: TRBD1; J gene: TRBJ2-2; clone size: many; CDR3 DNA: TGTGCCAGCAGTTTTTCCCCCGGGACAGGGGGTGCGGGAACCGGGGAGCTGTTTTTT; CDR3 protein: CASSFSPGTGGAGTGELFF
V gene: TRBV29-1; D gene: TRBD1; J gene: TRBJ1-2; clone size: few; CDR3 DNA: TGCAGCGTGACCCCGGGGCAGGGGGCGGATGGCTACACCTTC; CDR3 protein: CSVTPGQGADGYTF
V gene: TRBV12-3/TRBV12-4; D gene: -; J gene: TRBJ2-3; clone size: few; CDR3 DNA: TGTGCCAGCAGAACTAGGCTCTCGCAGTATTTT; CDR3 protein: CASRTRLSQYF
V gene: TRBV20-1; D gene: TRBD1; J gene: TRBJ1-2; clone size: -; CDR3 DNA: TGCAGTGCTACTGACAGGGGGCAATTTGGCTACACCTTC; CDR3 protein: CSATDRGQFGYTF
V gene: TRBV5-1; D gene: -; J gene: TRBJ1-1; clone size: few; CDR3 DNA: TGCGCCAGCACCTTCTCGGGGAGGGAAACTGAAGCTTTCTTT; CDR3 protein: CASTFSGRETEAFF
V gene: TRBV12-3/TRBV12-4; D gene: TRBD1; J gene: TRBJ1-1; clone size: few; CDR3 DNA: TGTGCCAGCAGTTTTCGGGTAGACAGGGGCACTGAAGCTTTCTTT; CDR3 protein: CASSFRVDRGTEAFF
V gene: TRBV15; D gene: -; J gene: TRBJ2-4; clone size: many; CDR3 DNA: TGTGCCACCGGCCGTGGGGCGGGGCCGGACATTCAGTACTTC; CDR3 protein: CATGRGAGPDIQYF
V gene: TRBV5-1; D gene: TRBD1; J gene: TRBJ2-3; clone size: -; CDR3 DNA: TGCGCCAGAAGAGGGACAGGGCCTTTCACAGATACGCAGTATTTT; CDR3 protein: CARRGTGPFTDTQYF
V gene: TRBV5-6; D gene: -; J gene: TRBJ1-5; clone size: few; CDR3 DNA: TGTGCCAGCAGCACGGGACCCATGGATGACAATCAGCCCCAGCATTTT; CDR3 protein: CASSTGPMDDNQPQHF
V gene: TRBV6-5; D gene: -; J gene: TRBJ2-2; clone size: -; CDR3 DNA: TGTGCCACCCCGGGACCCACCGGGGAGCTGTTTTTT; CDR3 protein: CATPGPTGELFF
V gene: TRBV9; D gene: -; J gene: TRBJ2-5; clone size: -; CDR3 DNA: TGTGCCAGCCCCCTGAGGGAAACTGCTCGGGAGACCCAGTACTTC; CDR3 protein: CASPLRETARETQYF
V gene: TRBV7-9; D gene: -; J gene: TRBJ1-1; clone size: many; CDR3 DNA: TGTGCCAGCAGCTTAGGGGGTCTTCGGGCTTTCTTT; CDR3 protein: CASSLGGLRAFF
V gene: TRBV5-1; D gene: -; J gene: TRBJ2-1; clone size: -; CDR3 DNA: TGCGCCAGCAGCTTGGGGGCGGTGGGGAATGAGCAGTTCTTC; CDR3 protein: CASSLGAVGNEQFF
V gene: TRBV12-3/TRBV12-4; D gene: TRBD1; J gene: TRBJ1-2; clone size: -; CDR3 DNA: TGTGCCAGCAGGCCACGGACAGGGGAGTTCTATGGCTACACCTTC; CDR3 protein: CASRPRTGEFYGYTF
V gene: TRBV3-1; D gene: TRBD1; J gene: TRBJ2-1; clone size: few; CDR3 DNA: TGTGCCAGCAGCCAAGATTTTTCGAGGGGGCAATACTCTCCCAATGAGCAGTTCTTC; CDR3 protein: CASSQDFSRGQYSPNEQFF
V gene: TRBV18; D gene: -; J gene: TRBJ1-4; clone size: few; CDR3 DNA: TGTGCCAGCTCAATCGACAATGAAAAACTGTTTTTT; CDR3 protein: CASSIDNEKLFF
V gene: TRBV6-5; D gene: -; J gene: TRBJ2-3; clone size: -; CDR3 DNA: TGTGCCAGCAGTTACTCGCTATCCGGGGAAAGAGGCACAGATACGCAGTATTTT; CDR3 protein: CASSYSLSGERGTDTQYF